The next 32 T cell receptor beta chains were all read from a single sample in a study of blood T cells in healthy people across ages. Primed by a sample-barcoded 5' primer and a J-beta primer mix, a second PCR proceeded for about 6 to 11 cycles. TCRdb called the 5' RACE reads again in MiXCR, with one record for every CDR3 protein. This table holds 850,000 to 1,300,000 distinct CDR3 sequences, 45% found once. The sequencing input was blood. The source of these receptors is a woman aged 60-75 years in good health.

This clonotype was counted only a few times. The CDR3 DNA sequence: TGCGCCAGCAGCCATTCTAGCGGGAGCTCCTACGAGCAGTACTTC. Its protein product is CASSHSSGSSYEQYF. V and J are TRBV4-1 and TRBJ2-7; 10 bases align to TRBD2. CDR1 is MGHRA, CDR2 YSYEKL, per germline. Losses at the gene ends were 3 bases for V and 0 bases for J; bases not matched to a gene: 2. The CDR3 consists of 15 residues.

The chain has TRBV6-1 and TRBJ2-7; a possible D gene is TRBD1 (5 bases). In germline, CDR1 is MNHNS, CDR2 SASEGT. The V end lost 0 bases, the J end lost 4 bases, and 16 bases lay between the germline ends. This CDR3 spans 16 amino acids. The CDR3 bases are TGTGCCAGCAGTGAAGCGAGAAGGGGATACCGTTACGAGCAGTACTTC. Translation: CASSEARRGYRYEQYF.

The V call is TRBV2, the J call TRBJ1-2, with D perhaps TRBD1 (6 bases). Trimming stripped 7 bases from V and 6 bases from J, with 21 bases between. The V gene's germline CDR1 is SNHLY and CDR2 FYNNEI. The CDR3 is 15 amino acids. In DNA, the CDR3 is TGTGCCAGCACTGAGGGGGGCAGGCAGACGGATGGCTACACCTTC. Amino acid sequence: CASTEGGRQTDGYTF.

CDR3 bases: TGTGCCAGCAGTTTACGCTCCGGTCTCTTGAACACCGGGGAGCTGTTTTTT. Residues: CASSLRSGLLNTGELFF. This chain connects TRBV27 to TRBJ2-2; D not resolved. Germline CDR1 reads MNHEY; CDR2 reads SMNVEV (reference sequence). Trimming pared 2 bases from V and 1 base from J, leaving 14 bases between. The CDR3 runs to 17 residues.

This clonotype was counted ten times or more. V usage is TRBV5-6 and J usage is TRBJ2-1; D is unclear. The germline gives CDR1 SGHDT, CDR2 YYEEEE. Trimming stripped 3 bases from V and 1 base from J, with 14 bases between. This CDR3 is 16 amino acids long. The CDR3 nucleotides read TGTGCCAGCAGCTCCTCGGGCGAGTCATCCTACAATGAGCAGTTCTTC. Amino acids: CASSSSGESSYNEQFF.

This clonotype was seen a few times. The V call is TRBV5-1, the J call TRBJ1-1; D remains unclear. CDR3 size: 14 residues. Germline CDR1 is SGHRS and CDR2 is YFSETQ. V was clipped by 0 bases and J by 1 base, with 7 bases between them. The CDR3 DNA reads TGCGCCAGCAGCTTGGCCTTACAGAACACTGAAGCTTTCTTT. Its protein product is CASSLALQNTEAFF.

This clonotype was observed a handful of times. Mismatch with germline at one junction end may stem from a read error. CDR3 DNA sequence: TGTGCCAGCAGCTTATCGGACTCTGGGGCCAACGTCCTGACTTTC. Its translation is CASSLSDSGANVLTF. The V and J genes are TRBV5-1 and TRBJ2-6; D not certain. The CDR3 is made up of 15 amino acids. Germline CDR1 is SGHRS and CDR2 is YFSETQ. The complete variable domain, with remaining parts taken from reference TRBV5-1 and TRBJ2-6, reads KAGVTQTPRYLIKTRGQQVTLSCSPISGHRSVSWYQQTPGQGLQFLFEYFSETQRNKGNFPGRFSGRQFSNSRSEMNVSTLELGDSALYLCASSLSDSGANVLTFGAGSRLTVL.

V gene TRBV5-5 combines with J gene TRBJ2-7; TRBD1 aligns across 10 bases. Trimming at V came to 3 bases and at J to 4 bases, leaving 7 bases not matched to a gene. CDR1 and CDR2 (germline): SGHKS, YYEKEE (reference sequence). The CDR3 totals 15 residues. CDR3 sequence (DNA): TGTGCCAGCAGCTCCGCCGGGACAGGGGTTTACGAGCAGTACTTC. It yields the protein CASSSAGTGVYEQYF.

This clonotype came up a few times. V and J are TRBV28 and TRBJ2-7; D unclear. The CDR3 is 15 amino acids. The V end was cut by 5 bases, the J end by 4 bases, with 18 bases between. Germline V CDR1 and CDR2: MDHEN, SYDVKM. The CDR3 DNA reads TGTGCCAGCAGTCCCCGCGACATGTCATGGTACGAGCAGTACTTC. It is translated as CASSPRDMSWYEQYF.

The V gene is TRBV15, the J gene TRBJ2-1, with 12 bases fitting TRBD1. V was clipped by 2 bases and J by 2 bases; unmatched bases: 13. Germline V gene lookup returns CDR1 LNHNV and CDR2 YYDKDF (reference sequence). The CDR3 length is 20 residues. CDR3 in amino acids: CATSRRPGQGATYTYNEQFF. The CDR3 nucleotides are TGTGCCACCAGCAGACGCCCGGGACAGGGGGCGACGTACACCTACAATGAGCAGTTCTTC.

The V gene is TRBV19, the J gene TRBJ2-1; TRBD2 might be the D (5 bases). Trimming took off 4 bases at V and 4 bases at J, with 14 bases between the two ends. Germline CDR1 is LNHDA and CDR2 is SQIVND (reference sequence). This CDR3 comprises 15 residues. Here the CDR3 DNA reads TGTGCCAGTAGTACCCCGCGGACTTCGTACAATGAGCAGTTCTTC. Translation: CASSTPRTSYNEQFF.

CDR3 region: CSAGPTRLTVATNEKLFF. CDR3 in DNA: TGCAGCGCAGGCCCCACCCGACTTACAGTCGCAACTAATGAAAAACTGTTTTTT. The chain combines TRBV29-1 with TRBJ1-4; no clear D. Germline CDR1 reads SQVTM; CDR2 reads ANQGSEA. V was cut by 7 bases and J by 0 bases, with 24 bases left in between. The CDR3 spans 18 residues.

The CDR3 is CASSFAGETDTQYF. The CDR3 DNA sequence: TGCGCCAGCAGCTTTGCGGGAGAAACAGATACGCAGTATTTT. The chain couples TRBV5-1 to TRBJ2-3; TRBD2 aligns across 7 bases. The junction had 3 bases not matched to a gene; V was cut back by 2 bases and J by 3 bases. The CDR3 extends over 14 amino acids. The germline V gene encodes CDR1 SGHRS and CDR2 YFSETQ.

This chain connects TRBV30 to TRBJ2-3; 7 bases agree with TRBD2. Germline assignment: CDR1 GTSNPN and CDR2 SVGIG (reference sequence). With 8 bases clipped from V and 1 base from J, the junction kept 12 bases outside the gene matches. This CDR3 comprises 15 residues. The CDR3 loop is CAQYHREAGTDTQYF. The CDR3 nucleotides read TGTGCCCAATACCACCGGGAGGCGGGCACAGATACGCAGTATTTT. The whole variable domain, remainder taken from reference TRBV30 and TRBJ2-3, is SQTIHQWPATLVQPVGSPLSLECTVEGTSNPNLYWYRQAAGRGLQLLFYSVGIGQISSEVPQNLSASRPQDRQFILSSKKLLLSDSGFYLCAQYHREAGTDTQYFGPGTRLTVL.

The V call is TRBV20-1, the J call TRBJ1-5; D perhaps matches TRBD1 (5 bases). The V end was cut by 0 bases, the J end by 0 bases, with 9 bases between. The CDR3 length is 15 residues. Germline V lookup: CDR1 DFQATT, CDR2 SNEGSKA (reference sequence). The CDR3 is CSARDGTVSNQPQHF. The CDR3 nucleotides are TGCAGTGCTAGAGACGGGACCGTTAGCAATCAGCCCCAGCATTTT.

The gene calls are TRBV7-9 and TRBJ2-7; the D is unclear. Trimming removed 5 bases at V and 2 bases at J, with 13 bases between. Germline V CDR1 and CDR2: SEHNR, FQNEAQ (reference sequence). The CDR3 covers 14 residues. The CDR3 reads CASSTGLQAYEQYF. The CDR3 nucleotides read TGTGCCAGCAGCACGGGCCTCCAAGCCTACGAGCAGTACTTC.

In its sample, this clonotype was seen a few times. The V gene is TRBV5-1, the J gene TRBJ2-1; 13 bases agree with TRBD2. Looked up from germline, CDR1 is SGHRS and CDR2 is YFSETQ. Losses at the gene ends were 2 bases for V and 8 bases for J; bases not matched to a gene: 10. The CDR3 is 17 amino acids. The CDR3 protein is CASSFGRTSGSLDEQFF. CDR3 nucleotides: TGCGCCAGCAGCTTCGGTAGGACTAGCGGGAGTTTGGATGAGCAGTTCTTC. Full variable domain (outside the CDR3, taken from reference TRBV5-1 and TRBJ2-1): KAGVTQTPRYLIKTRGQQVTLSCSPISGHRSVSWYQQTPGQGLQFLFEYFSETQRNKGNFPGRFSGRQFSNSRSEMNVSTLELGDSALYLCASSFGRTSGSLDEQFFGPGTRLTVL.

The genes are TRBV27 and TRBJ2-7; D gene ambiguous. CDR1 is MNHEY, CDR2 SMNVEV, per germline (reference sequence). V lost 6 bases and J 2 bases, leaving 14 bases between the germline ends. The CDR3 is made up of 14 amino acids. CDR3 DNA sequence: TGTGCCAGCAGCCAGGAATGGCCCCCCTACGAGCAGTACTTC. It encodes CASSQEWPPYEQYF.

The J gene is TRBJ2-7, the V gene TRBV9; TRBD1 aligns across 10 bases. The CDR3 spans 16 residues. V shed 3 bases and J 2 bases; nucleotides not matched to a gene: 8. The germline V gene encodes CDR1 SGDLS and CDR2 YYNGEE. CDR3 amino acids: CASSARSGTGAYEQYF. In nucleotides, the CDR3 is TGTGCCAGCAGCGCAAGATCCGGGACAGGGGCCTACGAGCAGTACTTC.

The chain recombines TRBV3-1 with TRBJ2-1; TRBD2 aligns across 8 bases. The DNA end is a closer match to TRBJ2-7, so the J assignment may be wrong. Germline values: CDR1 LGHDT, CDR2 YNNKEL (reference sequence). CDR3 length equals 15 residues. The CDR3 loop reads CASSQGASGWNEQYF. The CDR3 nucleotides read TGTGCCAGCAGCCAAGGGGCTAGCGGGTGGAATGAGCAGTACTTC.

The CDR3 nucleotides are TGCGCCAGCAGCAAGGGACTAGTAGTCACCTACAATGAGCAGTTCTTC. The encoded protein is CASSKGLVVTYNEQFF. The J gene is TRBJ2-1, the V gene TRBV5-1; 8 bases fit TRBD2. After removal of 4 bases from V and 2 bases from J, the junction contained 8 bases not matched to a gene. Per the germline V gene, CDR1 is SGHRS and CDR2 is YFSETQ. This CDR3 is 16 amino acids long.

This rearrangement joins TRBV7-6 to TRBJ2-2; TRBD2 aligns across 9 bases. This CDR3 is built from 19 residues. The V and J ends lost 5 bases and 1 base, in that order; junction bases with no gene match: 14. CDR1 SGHVS and CDR2 FNYEAQ come from the germline V gene. The CDR3, as DNA: TGTGCCAGCAGCCCTCGTCATAGCGGGAGTTTAGGGAACACCGGGGAGCTGTTTTTT. It is translated as CASSPRHSGSLGNTGELFF.

This sequence joins TRBV7-8 and TRBJ2-3; 15 positions agree with TRBD2. Trimming removed 5 bases from V and 0 bases from J; junction bases left unmatched: 3. CDR3 length: 17 amino acids. The germline V gene has CDR1 SGHVS and CDR2 FQNEAQ. The CDR3, as DNA: TGTGCCAGCAGCCCGGGGACTAGCGGGAGGAGCACAGATACGCAGTATTTT. It codes for CASSPGTSGRSTDTQYF.

The chain employs TRBV14 and TRBJ2-3; D is perhaps TRBD2 (6 bases). Germline values: CDR1 SGHDN, CDR2 FVKESK. V dropped 2 bases and J dropped 6 bases, with 18 bases sitting between them. The CDR3 runs 16 residues. CDR3 in DNA: TGTGCCAGCAGCCAACGTAGCGGACTCGGGTTGGATACGCAGTATTTT. Encoded protein: CASSQRSGLGLDTQYF. The whole variable domain, filled in from reference TRBV14 and TRBJ2-3, reads EAGVTQFPSHSVIEKGQTVTLRCDPISGHDNLYWYRRVMGKEIKFLLHFVKESKQDESGMPNNRFLAERTGGTYSTLKVQPAELEDSGVYFCASSQRSGLGLDTQYFGPGTRLTVL.

This clonotype showed up many times. This chain connects TRBV24-1 to TRBJ2-6; D may be TRBD1 (5 bases). Germline V gene lookup returns CDR1 KGHDR and CDR2 SFDVKD. The V end lost 5 bases, the J end lost 0 bases, and 10 bases lay between the germline ends. The CDR3 covers 16 residues. The CDR3 sequence: CATSVYRSSGANVLTF. In DNA, the CDR3 is TGTGCCACCAGTGTATACAGGTCCTCTGGGGCCAACGTCCTGACTTTC.

The chain links TRBV20-1 to TRBJ2-3; no reliable D call. In germline, CDR1 is DFQATT, CDR2 SNEGSKA (reference sequence). Trimming left V 0 bases short and J 7 bases short, with 20 bases between. The CDR3 is 16 residues long. The CDR3 coding sequence is TGCAGTGCTAGAGATCTGCAGGTATCTTTTGTGTATACGCAGTATTTT. Amino acids: CSARDLQVSFVYTQYF.

The chain links TRBV20-1 to TRBJ1-2; D is uncertain. V lost 7 bases, J lost 4 bases, and 13 bases lay in between. The CDR3 loop spans 12 amino acids. From germline, CDR1 is DFQATT and CDR2 SNEGSKA (reference sequence). CDR3 coding DNA: TGCAGTGGGCTATCGTTAGGCTATGGCTACACCTTC. It codes for CSGLSLGYGYTF.

The CDR3 reads CSTLAGKGSNEQFF. Written as DNA, the CDR3 is TGCAGCACTCTAGCGGGAAAAGGATCGAATGAGCAGTTCTTC. The chain has TRBV29-1 and TRBJ2-1; 9 positions match TRBD2. V lost 8 bases and J lost 7; bases outside the gene matches: 12. Germline V lookup: CDR1 SQVTM, CDR2 ANQGSEA. The CDR3 spans 14 residues.

The CDR3 region is CAISERSAMSANYGYTF. The CDR3 region has the DNA TGTGCCATCAGTGAACGTTCCGCGATGTCAGCTAACTATGGCTACACCTTC. The chain recombines TRBV10-3 with TRBJ1-2; D remains unclear. This CDR3 comprises 17 residues. The germline V gene encodes CDR1 ENHRY and CDR2 SYGVKD. The V and J ends lost 3 bases and 0 bases respectively, with 17 bases between them.

The chain employs TRBV7-9 and TRBJ2-3, with TRBD2 as a possible D gene (5 bases). There are 13 residues in the CDR3. The V and J ends lost 5 bases and 4 bases respectively, with 10 bases between them. CDR1 is SEHNR and CDR2 is FQNEAQ in the germline V gene (reference sequence). This CDR3 is CASSILGPDTQYF. The CDR3 DNA is TGTGCCAGCAGCATACTAGGCCCAGATACGCAGTATTTT.

The chain employs TRBV29-1 and TRBJ2-3; TRBD2 matches at 7 bases. Germline assignment: CDR1 SQVTM and CDR2 ANQGSEA. Unmatched junction bases numbered 6, after V lost 6 bases and J lost 0 bases. This CDR3 has 14 amino acids. The CDR3, as DNA: TGCAGCGTGGGGAGCGGGGCTAGCACAGATACGCAGTATTTT. It is translated as CSVGSGASTDTQYF.

This sequence joins TRBV28 and TRBJ2-4; D is ambiguous. There are 16 residues in the CDR3. Deletions cut 6 bases from V and 0 bases from J, with 15 bases between. Germline CDR1 and CDR2: MDHEN and SYDVKM. CDR3 sequence (DNA): TGTGCCAGCAGGAGATCAGGAATTCTAGCCAAAAACATTCAGTACTTC. This encodes CASRRSGILAKNIQYF.